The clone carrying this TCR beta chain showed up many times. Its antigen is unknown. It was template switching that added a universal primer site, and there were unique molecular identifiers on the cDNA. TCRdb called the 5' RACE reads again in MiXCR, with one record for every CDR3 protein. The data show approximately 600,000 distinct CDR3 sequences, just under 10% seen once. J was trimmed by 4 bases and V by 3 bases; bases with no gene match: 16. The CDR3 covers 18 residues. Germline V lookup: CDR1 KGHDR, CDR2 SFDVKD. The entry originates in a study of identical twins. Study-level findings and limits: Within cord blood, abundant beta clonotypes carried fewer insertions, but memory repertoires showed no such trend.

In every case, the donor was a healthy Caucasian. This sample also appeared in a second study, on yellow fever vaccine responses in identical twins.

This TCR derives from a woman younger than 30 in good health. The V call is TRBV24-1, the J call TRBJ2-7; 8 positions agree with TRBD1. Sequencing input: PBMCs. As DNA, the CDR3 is TGTGCCACCAGTGATGGACAGGGCAACACCTTTACGAGATACGAGCAGTACTTC. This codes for CATSDGQGNTFTRYEQYF.